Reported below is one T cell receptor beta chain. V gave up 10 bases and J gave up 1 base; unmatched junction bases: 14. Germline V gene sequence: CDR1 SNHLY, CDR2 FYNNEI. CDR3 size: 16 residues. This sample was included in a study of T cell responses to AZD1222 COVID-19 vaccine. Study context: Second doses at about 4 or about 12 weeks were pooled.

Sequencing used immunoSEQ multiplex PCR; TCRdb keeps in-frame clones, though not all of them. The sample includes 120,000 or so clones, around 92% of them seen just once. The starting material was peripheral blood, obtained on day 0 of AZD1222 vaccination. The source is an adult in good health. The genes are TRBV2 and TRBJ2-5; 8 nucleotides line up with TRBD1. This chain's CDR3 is CATADSGGHGQETQYF. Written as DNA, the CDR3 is TGTGCCACAGCCGATTCAGGGGGCCATGGCCAAGAGACCCAGTACTTC.